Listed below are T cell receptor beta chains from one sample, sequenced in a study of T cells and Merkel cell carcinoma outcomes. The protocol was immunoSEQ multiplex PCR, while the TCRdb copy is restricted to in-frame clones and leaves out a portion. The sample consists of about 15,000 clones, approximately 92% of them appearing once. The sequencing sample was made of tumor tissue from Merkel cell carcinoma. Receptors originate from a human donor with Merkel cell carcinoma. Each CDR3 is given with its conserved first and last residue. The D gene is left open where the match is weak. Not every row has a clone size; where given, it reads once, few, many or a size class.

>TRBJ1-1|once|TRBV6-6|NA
TGTGCCAGCAGTTACGGGGGGATCACTGAAGCTTTCTTT
CASSYGGITEAFF
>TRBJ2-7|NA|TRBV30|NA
TGTGCCTGCGAAACTCCGCGGAAGGCCGAGCAGTACTTC
CACETPRKAEQYF
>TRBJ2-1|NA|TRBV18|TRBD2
TGTGCCAGCTCCGGGACTAGCGACAATGAGCAGTTCTTC
CASSGTSDNEQFF
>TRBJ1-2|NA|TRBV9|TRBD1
TGTGCCAGCAGCGCCCGGGACAGGGGGAATTTTAACTATGGCTACACCTTC
CASSARDRGNFNYGYTF
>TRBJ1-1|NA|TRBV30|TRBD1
TGTGCCTGGACCAACCGGGACAGGGGGCTCGGTGAAGCTTTCTTT
CAWTNRDRGLGEAFF
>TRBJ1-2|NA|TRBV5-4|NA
TGTGCCAGCAGCTTGGGCACAGGGTTTGGGTATGGCTACACCTTC
CASSLGTGFGYGYTF
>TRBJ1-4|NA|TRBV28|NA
TGTGCCAGCAGTTTATTCGGGGCGGTCAGTGAAAAACTGTTTTTT
CASSLFGAVSEKLFF
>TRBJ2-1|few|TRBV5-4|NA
TGTGCCAGCAGCTGGACGGGGATCCGGAGACCCTACAATGAGCAGTTCTTC
CASSWTGIRRPYNEQFF
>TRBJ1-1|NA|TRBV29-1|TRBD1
TGCAGCGCCATAGAACCGGGACAGGCCACTGAAGCTTTCTTT
CSAIEPGQATEAFF
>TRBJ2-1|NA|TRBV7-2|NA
TGTGCCAGTTCTGGGGGGCTAGCGTACGATGAGCAGTTCTTC
CASSGGLAYDEQFF
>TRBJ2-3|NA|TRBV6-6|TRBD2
TGTGCCAGCAGCGTCGGGACTAGCGGCCTGACGGCTACGCAGTATTTT
CASSVGTSGLTATQYF
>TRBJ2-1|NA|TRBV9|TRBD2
TGTGCCAGCAGCGTAGGCCGGACTAGCGGTGGGTATGAGCAGTTCTTC
CASSVGRTSGGYEQFF